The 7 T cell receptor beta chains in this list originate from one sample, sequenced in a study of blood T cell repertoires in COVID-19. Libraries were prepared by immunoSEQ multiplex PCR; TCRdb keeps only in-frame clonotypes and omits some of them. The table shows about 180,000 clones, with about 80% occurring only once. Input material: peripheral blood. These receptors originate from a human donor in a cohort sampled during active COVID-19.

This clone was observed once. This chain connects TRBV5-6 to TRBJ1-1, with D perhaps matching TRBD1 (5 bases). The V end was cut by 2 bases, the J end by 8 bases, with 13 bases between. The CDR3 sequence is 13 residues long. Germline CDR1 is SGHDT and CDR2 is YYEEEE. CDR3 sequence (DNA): TGTGCCAGCAGCTTTGGGGCGGAGGGGGAAGCTTTCTTT. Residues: CASSFGAEGEAFF.

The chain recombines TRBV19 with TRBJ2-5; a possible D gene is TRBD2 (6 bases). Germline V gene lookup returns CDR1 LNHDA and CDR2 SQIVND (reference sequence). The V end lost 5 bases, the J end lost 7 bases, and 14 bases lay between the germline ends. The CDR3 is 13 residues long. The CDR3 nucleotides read TGTGCCAGTAGTGTCCGGGGGACGGGGACCCAGTACTTC. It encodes CASSVRGTGTQYF.

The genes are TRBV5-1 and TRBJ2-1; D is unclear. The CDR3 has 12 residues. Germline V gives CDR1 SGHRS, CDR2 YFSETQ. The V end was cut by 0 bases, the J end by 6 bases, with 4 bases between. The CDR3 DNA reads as TGCGCCAGCAGCTTGGCCAGCAATGAGCAGTTCTTC. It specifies CASSLASNEQFF.

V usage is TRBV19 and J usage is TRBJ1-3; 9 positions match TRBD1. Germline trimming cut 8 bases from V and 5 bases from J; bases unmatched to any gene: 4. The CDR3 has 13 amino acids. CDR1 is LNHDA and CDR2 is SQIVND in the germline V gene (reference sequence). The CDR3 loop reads CASEDRGRNTIYF. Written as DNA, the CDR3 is TGTGCCAGTGAGGACAGGGGTCGAAACACCATATATTTT.

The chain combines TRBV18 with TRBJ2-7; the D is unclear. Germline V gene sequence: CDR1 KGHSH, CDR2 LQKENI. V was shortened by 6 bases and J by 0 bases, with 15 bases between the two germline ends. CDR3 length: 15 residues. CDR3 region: CASSTRGSSSYEQYF. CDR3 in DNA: TGTGCCAGCTCCACCCGCGGCAGTTCCTCCTACGAGCAGTACTTC.

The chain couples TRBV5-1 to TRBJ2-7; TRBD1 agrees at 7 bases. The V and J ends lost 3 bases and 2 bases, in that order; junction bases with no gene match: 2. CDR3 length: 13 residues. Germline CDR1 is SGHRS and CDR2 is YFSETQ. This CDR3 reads CASSWGQTYEQYF. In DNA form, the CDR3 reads TGCGCCAGCAGCTGGGGACAGACCTACGAGCAGTACTTC.

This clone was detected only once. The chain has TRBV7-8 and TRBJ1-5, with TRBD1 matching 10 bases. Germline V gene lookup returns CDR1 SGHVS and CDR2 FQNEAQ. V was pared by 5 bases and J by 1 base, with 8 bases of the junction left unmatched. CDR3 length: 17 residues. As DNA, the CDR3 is TGTGCCAGCAGCCACGCTGGGGACAGGGGAAGCAATCAGCCCCAGCATTTT. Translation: CASSHAGDRGSNQPQHF.